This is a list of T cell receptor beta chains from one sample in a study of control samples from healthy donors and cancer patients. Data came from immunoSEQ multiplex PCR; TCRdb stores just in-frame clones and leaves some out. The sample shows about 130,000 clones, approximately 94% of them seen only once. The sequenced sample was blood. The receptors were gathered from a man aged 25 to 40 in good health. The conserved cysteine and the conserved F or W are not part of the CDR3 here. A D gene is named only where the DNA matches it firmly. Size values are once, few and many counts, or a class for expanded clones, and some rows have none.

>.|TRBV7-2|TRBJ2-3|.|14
ASSLLGPGGTDTQY
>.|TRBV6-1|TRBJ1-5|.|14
ASSEWGTLGAQPQH
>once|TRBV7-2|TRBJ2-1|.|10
ASSMDLNEQF
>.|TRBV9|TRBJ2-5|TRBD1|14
ASSVGGRGLGETQY
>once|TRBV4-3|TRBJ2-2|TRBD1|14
ASSQTGTAFTGELF
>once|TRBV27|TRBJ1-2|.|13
ASSFGTGLYYGYT
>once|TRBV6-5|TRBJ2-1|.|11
ASSYNGGGEQF
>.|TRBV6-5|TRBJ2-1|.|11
ASSYPRGNEQF
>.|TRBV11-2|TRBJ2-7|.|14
ASSLVRDASSYEQY
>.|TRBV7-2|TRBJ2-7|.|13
ASSLMVPRYGEQY
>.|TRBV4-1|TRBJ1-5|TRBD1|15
ASSQEDRAYSNQPQH
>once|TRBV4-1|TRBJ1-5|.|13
ASSPGVTLYQPQH
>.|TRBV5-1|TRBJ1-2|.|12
ASSLDPAGYGYT
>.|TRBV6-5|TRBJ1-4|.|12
ASSLAGVREKLF
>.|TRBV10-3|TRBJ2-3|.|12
AIRSATLTDTQY
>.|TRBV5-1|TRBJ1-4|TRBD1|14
ASSWTGEATNEKLF
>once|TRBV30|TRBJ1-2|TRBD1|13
AWRFKGTGGSGYT
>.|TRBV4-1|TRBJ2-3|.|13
ASSRDRFSTDTQY
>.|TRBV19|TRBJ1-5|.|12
ASRIPDAYQPQH
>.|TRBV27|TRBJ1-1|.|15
ASSPNRFPAPGDEAF
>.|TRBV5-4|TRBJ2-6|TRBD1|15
ASSLDRGFSGANVLT
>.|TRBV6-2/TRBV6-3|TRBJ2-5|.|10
ASSWGFETQY
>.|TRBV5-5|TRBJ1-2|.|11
ASSPTGPTGYT
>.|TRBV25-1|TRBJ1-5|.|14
ASSDRAGNSNQPQH
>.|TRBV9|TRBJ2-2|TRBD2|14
ASTVGLAGATGELF
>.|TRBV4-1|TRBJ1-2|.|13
ASSLSLSDIDGYT
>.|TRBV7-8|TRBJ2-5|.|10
ASMGGAETQY
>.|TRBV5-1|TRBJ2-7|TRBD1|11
ASRGQGGYEQY
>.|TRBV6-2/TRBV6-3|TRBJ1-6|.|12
ASSATGENSPLH
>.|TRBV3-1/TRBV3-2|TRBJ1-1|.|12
ASSQENGDTEAF
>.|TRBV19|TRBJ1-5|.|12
ASSLGQSNQPQH
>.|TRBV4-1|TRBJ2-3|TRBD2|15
ASSQAPPSGGTDTQY
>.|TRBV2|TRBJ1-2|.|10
ASSETEYGYT